This note documents a single T cell receptor beta chain sequence. How the authors handled the data: Amplifying reference gene primers gave estimates of nucleated cell counts. Sequencing was performed with immunoSEQ multiplex PCR; in TCRdb, only in-frame clones are kept and a portion is missing. The V and J calls and clone size come from that table; D and trimming were worked out from the DNA. The table records about 22,000 clones, around 92% of them present only once. In germline, CDR1 is SGHRS, CDR2 YFSETQ. The CDR3 sequence is 14 residues long. The V segment lost 4 bases and the J segment 10 bases; nucleotides outside the gene matches: 3. This sample is part of a study of blood T cell repertoires in COVID-19. The wider study: There were acute and convalescent COVID-19 samples, and they came from the United States, Italy and Spain. PBMCs, B-cell-depleted T cells, or T cells were the source of the cDNA or gDNA that made up the material.

The clonotype comes from a woman aged 70 to 79 with active COVID-19. The chain carries TRBV5-1 and TRBJ2-1, with 15 bases fitting TRBD2. The sequenced material came from peripheral blood. CDR3 coding DNA: TGCGCCAGCAGCCCCGGGACTAGCGGGAGGGAGCAGTTCTTC. Translated: CASSPGTSGREQFF.